This record concerns one TCR beta chain sequence. Its specificity is unknown. Before any sequencing was done, the ViraFEST assay used viral peptide pools to expand antigen-specific CD4+ T cells. Isolating CD4+ T cells followed less than 11 days of culture. Vaccinated participants had no history of SARS-CoV-2 infection and tested negative for nucleocapsid antibodies. It was on days 3 and 7 that half the medium was replaced with IL-2 medium. This CDR3 is built from 13 residues. CDR1 and CDR2 from the germline V gene are GTSNPN and SVGIG (reference sequence). TCRdb's copy holds only in-frame clones and misses some; the assay was immunoSEQ multiplex PCR. The table lists about 63,000 clones, 70% to 85% of them singletons. The data were obtained in a study of vaccination effects on CD4 cells after COVID-19. Study information: Participants were given two doses of BNT162b2 or mRNA-1273 vaccine.

The input for sequencing was CD4+ T cells from PBMCs cultured with HCoV-OC43 spike peptides, taken before COVID-19 vaccination. Sample subset: HCoV-OC43 spike overlapping peptide pool stimulation. The rearrangement uses TRBV30 and TRBJ1-3, with D perhaps TRBD1 (6 bases). The TCR comes from a human donor who received a COVID-19 vaccine. The CDR3 DNA sequence: TGTGCAGGAGGTACAGGGACTGGAAACACCATATATTTT. It yields the protein CAGGTGTGNTIYF.